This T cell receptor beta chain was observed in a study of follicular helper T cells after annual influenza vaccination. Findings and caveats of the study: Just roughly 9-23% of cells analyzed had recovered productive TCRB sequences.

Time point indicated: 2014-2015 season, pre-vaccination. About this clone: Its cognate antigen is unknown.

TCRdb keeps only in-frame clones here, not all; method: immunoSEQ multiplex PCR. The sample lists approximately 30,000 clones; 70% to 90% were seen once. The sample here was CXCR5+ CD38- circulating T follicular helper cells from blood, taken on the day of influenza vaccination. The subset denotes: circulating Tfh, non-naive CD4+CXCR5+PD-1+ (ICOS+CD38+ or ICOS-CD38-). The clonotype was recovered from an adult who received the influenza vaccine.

The CDR3 reads CSVLTGNTIYF. The CDR3 DNA sequence: TGCAGCGTTCTTACAGGAAACACCATATATTTT. The genes are TRBV29-1 and TRBJ1-3; D is ambiguous. Germline CDR1 SQVTM, CDR2 ANQGSEA. This CDR3 region has 11 residues. V lost 5 bases to trimming and J lost 4 bases, with 6 bases between them.